These 9 T cell receptor beta chains came from one sample sequenced in a study of blood T cell repertoires in COVID-19 (dated by TCRdb to the early 2020s). The library was produced with the immunoSEQ multiplex PCR assay. TCRdb carries this immuneACCESS record with in-frame sequences only. Its versions omit some clonotypes, under half of them owing to an unresolved V gene in the studies checked, with the rest unexplained. Counted in this sample were under 300,000 clones; 70% to 90% of them appeared once. In total, the top ten clones hold more than 6% of the sample. The sequenced material came from peripheral blood. The receptors stem from an older woman with active or convalescent COVID-19.

This chain connects TRBV5-1 to TRBJ1-2; no reliable D call. This CDR3 contains 15 residues. Trimming left V 0 bases short and J 5 bases short, with 14 bases between. Germline V gene sequence: CDR1 SGHRS, CDR2 YFSETQ. CDR3 coding DNA: TGCGCCAGCAGCTTGGGAGGATTGGGAGAATATGGCTACACCTTC. It yields the protein CASSLGGLGEYGYTF. Supplemented by reference TRBV5-1 and TRBJ1-2, the full variable domain reads KAGVTQTPRYLIKTRGQQVTLSCSPISGHRSVSWYQQTPGQGLQFLFEYFSETQRNKGNFPGRFSGRQFSNSRSEMNVSTLELGDSALYLCASSLGGLGEYGYTFGSGTRLTVV.

The J gene is TRBJ1-1, the V gene TRBV30, with a possible D match to TRBD1 (5 bases). The ends were cut back, 4 bases at V and 7 bases at J, with 16 bases in the middle. The germline CDR1 and CDR2 sequences are GTSNPN and SVGIG (reference sequence). This CDR3 contains 13 residues. Here the CDR3 DNA reads TGTGCCTGGACCCTGGGGGGAGGGATTGAAGCTTTCTTT. Protein product: CAWTLGGGIEAFF.

This rearrangement joins TRBV6-5 to TRBJ1-3; the D gene is possibly TRBD1 (5 bases). Trimming left V 6 bases short and J 0 bases short, with 9 bases between. The CDR3 is made up of 14 amino acids. Per germline, CDR1 MNHEY and CDR2 SVGAGI. The CDR3 spells CASRRQYSGNTIYF. CDR3 nucleotide sequence: TGTGCCAGCAGACGACAGTACTCTGGAAACACCATATATTTT.

This clone has a single count. This CDR3 is also generated by other DNA sequences in the sample. V and J are TRBV5-1 and TRBJ1-1; 10 positions match TRBD1. The CDR3 is 15 residues long. The V segment lost 0 bases and the J segment 4 bases; nucleotides outside the gene matches: 3. Looked up from germline, CDR1 is SGHRS and CDR2 is YFSETQ. Here the CDR3 DNA reads TGCGCCAGCAGCTTGGGCGACAGGGGGCTCACTGAAGCTTTCTTT. Its translation is CASSLGDRGLTEAFF.

The chain recombines TRBV19 with TRBJ2-1; 11 bases map to TRBD2. The CDR3 has 18 residues. V dropped 3 bases and J dropped 0; count of bases not matched to a gene: 7. Per germline, CDR1 LNHDA and CDR2 SQIVND (reference sequence). CDR3 DNA sequence: TGTGCCAGTAGTATCCGCACTCTAGCGGGGGGCTCCTACAATGAGCAGTTCTTC. Translated, it gives CASSIRTLAGGSYNEQFF.

This sequence joins TRBV7-8 and TRBJ2-7, with D tentatively TRBD2 (6 bases). Deletions cut 5 bases from V and 4 bases from J, with 18 bases between. Germline CDR1 and CDR2: SGHVS and FQNEAQ. CDR3 length: 15 residues. CDR3: CASSLGGERSYEQYV. The CDR3 DNA follows: TGTGCCAGCAGCCTCGGCGGGGAGCGAAGTTACGAGCAGTACGTC.

J is TRBJ2-3 and V is TRBV4-1; possibly TRBD2 for D (6 bases). CDR1 is MGHRA, CDR2 YSYEKL, per germline. The CDR3 totals 15 residues. Between the trimmed V and J ends, which lost 1 base and 0 bases, there was a span of 8 bases. The CDR3 reads CASSQVGTSTDTQYF. CDR3 in DNA: TGCGCCAGCAGCCAAGTAGGGACTAGCACAGATACGCAGTATTTT.

V usage is TRBV7-2 and J usage is TRBJ2-7, with a possible D match to TRBD2 (5 bases). CDR3 size: 14 residues. V lost 2 bases and J lost 7, with 15 bases in between. The V gene's germline CDR1 is SGHTA and CDR2 FQGNSA. DNA of the CDR3: TGTGCCAGCAGCTTAAGCGGCCGATCGAGAGAGCAGTACTTC. It translates to CASSLSGRSREQYF.

This clone turned up a few times. The chain is built from TRBV6-2 or TRBV6-3 and TRBJ1-1; weak D call: TRBD1 (5 bases). Trimming left V 7 bases short and J 1 base short, with 10 bases between. CDR1 is MNHEY, CDR2 SVGEGT, per germline. The CDR3 spans 13 residues. The CDR3 sequence: CASIPTGNTEAFF. The CDR3, as DNA: TGTGCCAGCATCCCTACAGGGAACACTGAAGCTTTCTTT.